These 14 T cell receptor beta chains came from one sample sequenced in a study of blood T cell repertoires in COVID-19. Assay used: immunoSEQ multiplex PCR; TCRdb lists only in-frame clones, some missing. The sample includes about 200,000 clones, around 75% of them seen just once. The specimen sequenced was peripheral blood. These receptors originate from a woman in her 40s with COVID-19, enrolled during active disease.

The J gene is TRBJ1-5, the V gene TRBV30; 7 bases align to TRBD1. The CDR3 spans 17 residues. The V gene end was trimmed by 2 bases and the J gene end by 7 bases; junction bases not matched to a gene: 17. Germline V gives CDR1 GTSNPN, CDR2 SVGIG (reference sequence). The CDR3 nucleotides are TGTGCCTGGAGTCCTACTTTTTCAACAGGGGTAAACCAGCCCCAGCATTTT. Its protein is CAWSPTFSTGVNQPQHF.

The chain couples TRBV9 to TRBJ2-7, with 8 bases fitting TRBD2. CDR3 length: 17 amino acids. Germline V gene lookup returns CDR1 SGDLS and CDR2 YYNGEE. V gave up 4 bases and J gave up 4 bases; unmatched junction bases: 16. The DNA of the CDR3 is TGTGCCAGCAGCCCTCATTCTTTCGGAGCGGGAGTATACGAGCAGTACTTC. Its protein is CASSPHSFGAGVYEQYF.

V and J are TRBV5-1 and TRBJ2-7, with 8 nucleotides matching TRBD1. This CDR3 is 14 amino acids long. The trim removed 0 bases at V and 4 bases at J, leaving 3 bases unmatched. Germline CDR1 and CDR2: SGHRS and YFSETQ. CDR3 DNA sequence: TGCGCCAGCAGCTTGGGGACAGGGCGGTACGAGCAGTACTTC. The encoded protein is CASSLGTGRYEQYF.

The V call is TRBV6-5, the J call TRBJ2-5; 7 bases align to TRBD2. The length of the CDR3 is 15 residues. Germline V gene data show CDR1 as MNHEY and CDR2 as SVGAGI. The junction had 5 bases not matched to a gene; V was cut back by 2 bases and J by 2 bases. Written as DNA, the CDR3 is TGTGCCAGCAGTTACATGTCGGGAGGACAAGAGACCCAGTACTTC. This encodes CASSYMSGGQETQYF.

V is TRBV4-1 and J is TRBJ1-6; no definite D call. The CDR3 is 15 residues long. V was clipped by 4 bases and J by 9 bases, with 16 bases between them. The germline V gene encodes CDR1 MGHRA and CDR2 YSYEKL. The DNA of the CDR3 is TGCGCCAGCAGCCCCCGCGTATACAGAACTTCACCCCTCCACTTT. It codes for CASSPRVYRTSPLHF.

This sequence joins TRBV5-1 and TRBJ2-7; TRBD2 agrees at 9 bases. The CDR3 spans 15 residues. CDR1 SGHRS and CDR2 YFSETQ come from the germline V gene. The ends lost 0 bases at V and 7 bases at J; junction bases unmatched: 8. This chain's CDR3 is CASSLAVAGVEEQYF. DNA of the CDR3: TGCGCCAGCAGCTTGGCGGTAGCGGGAGTTGAAGAGCAGTACTTC.

The CDR3 protein is CASSRNGQGSEKLFF. The DNA for the CDR3 is TGTGCCAGCAGCCGTAACGGACAGGGGTCTGAAAAACTGTTTTTT. The chain employs TRBV7-6 and TRBJ1-4, with TRBD1 matching 9 bases. Germline V CDR1 and CDR2: SGHVS, FNYEAQ. Trimming at V came to 5 bases and at J to 7 bases, leaving 8 bases not matched to a gene. This CDR3 contains 15 residues.

The chain employs TRBV7-9 and TRBJ2-3; 10 nucleotides agree with TRBD2. CDR1 SEHNR and CDR2 FQNEAQ come from the germline V gene (reference sequence). The CDR3 is 14 amino acids. After removal of 5 bases from V and 5 bases from J, the junction contained 4 bases not matched to a gene. The CDR3 DNA follows: TGTGCCAGCAGCCCCCTAGCGGGAGAAGATACGCAGTATTTT. As protein: CASSPLAGEDTQYF.

This clone was observed a single time. This rearrangement joins TRBV7-6 to TRBJ2-3; 9 nucleotides match TRBD2. CDR1 is SGHVS, CDR2 FNYEAQ, per germline. J was trimmed by 4 bases and V by 5 bases; bases with no gene match: 7. The CDR3 length is 15 residues. The CDR3 coding sequence is TGTGCCAGCAGCGCGGGACTAGCTACCTCAGATACGCAGTATTTT. Translating gives CASSAGLATSDTQYF.

The chain employs TRBV19 and TRBJ2-3; possibly TRBD2 for D (6 bases). The germline V gene has CDR1 LNHDA and CDR2 SQIVND (reference sequence). The CDR3 covers 16 residues. The V gene lost 6 bases and the J gene lost 1 base, with 17 bases spanning the gap. The CDR3 bases are TGTGCCAGTAGGCGACCCGGGGGTTTGGGCACAGATACGCAGTATTTT. Translation: CASRRPGGLGTDTQYF.

This chain joins TRBV12-3 or TRBV12-4 and TRBJ2-2; the D gene is possibly TRBD1 (5 bases). The CDR3 covers 13 residues. The V end lost 6 bases, the J end lost 6 bases, and 11 bases lay between the germline ends. The CDR3 reads CASSPTRAGELFF. CDR3 in DNA: TGTGCCAGCAGCCCTACCAGGGCCGGGGAGCTGTTTTTT.

The chain carries TRBV5-5 and TRBJ2-5, with TRBD1 as a possible D gene (6 bases). V was pared by 4 bases and J by 1 base, with 17 bases between. This CDR3 spans 16 amino acids. Germline V gives CDR1 SGHKS, CDR2 YYEKEE (reference sequence). Here the CDR3 DNA reads TGTGCCAGCAGCGGGGGATTTCGGACAGTCCAAGAGACCCAGTACTTC. Its translation: CASSGGFRTVQETQYF. Full variable domain (missing parts from reference TRBV5-5 and TRBJ2-5): DAGVTQSPTHLIKTRGQQVTLRCSPISGHKSVSWYQQVLGQGPQFIFQYYEKEERGRGNFPDRFSARQFPNYSSELNVNALLLGDSALYLCASSGGFRTVQETQYFGPGTRLLVL.

The rearrangement links TRBV5-4 to TRBJ1-2, with no clear D. The CDR3 spans 14 residues. The V end was cut by 0 bases, the J end by 4 bases, with 10 bases between. Germline V gives CDR1 SGHNT, CDR2 YYREEE (reference sequence). The CDR3 coding sequence is TGTGCCAGCAGCTTGGACAGAGTTGTCTATGGCTACACCTTC. Translating gives CASSLDRVVYGYTF.

The CDR3 spells CAGKPGQGDTGELFF. The CDR3 DNA is TGCGCCGGAAAACCGGGACAGGGCGACACCGGGGAGCTGTTTTTT. The chain uses TRBV10-1 and TRBJ2-2, with 9 bases that match TRBD1. V was clipped by 11 bases and J by 3 bases; unmatched bases: 10. Germline assignment: CDR1 WNHNN and CDR2 SYGVQD (reference sequence). There are 15 residues in the CDR3.